The 27 T cell receptor beta chains in this list originate from one sample, sequenced in a study of identical twins (dated by TCRdb to 2016 to 2017). Receptor amplification or capture employed 5' RACE. TCRdb names Illumina HiSeq 2000 as the instrument used. TCRdb ran its own pipeline on the public reads, namely fastp trimming at Q25 and MiXCR clone calling, and kept in-frame beta chains. Under each unique CDR3 protein, matching rows form one entry showing the most common genes and DNA. This sample comprises approximately 600,000 distinct CDR3 sequences, 7% to 7.5% of them detected only once. The ten largest clones represent over 1.5% of the sample. These same records also appear under a second study, on yellow fever vaccine responses in identical twins.

Sequenced material: PBMCs. Source of these receptors: a woman aged 18 to 35 in good health.

The chain carries TRBV24-1 and TRBJ2-1, with 9 bases aligning to TRBD2. This CDR3 region has 15 residues. V lost 4 bases and J lost 10; bases outside the gene matches: 10. Germline V gene data show CDR1 as KGHDR and CDR2 as SFDVKD. The CDR3 here is CATSDRGLAGTEQFF. CDR3 in DNA: TGTGCCACCAGTGACCGGGGGCTAGCGGGGACCGAGCAGTTCTTC.

This clonotype was observed at least ten times. One end of the junction is discordant with germline, which a read error may explain. The chain carries TRBV5-1 and TRBJ1-1, with D hard to call. The CDR3 has 13 amino acids. CDR1 is SGHRS, CDR2 YFSETQ, per germline. The CDR3 loop is CASSLVSNTEAFF. The CDR3, as DNA: TGTGCCAGCAGCTTGGTGTCGAACACTGAAGCTTTCTTT.

The chain recombines TRBV7-3 with TRBJ2-7; 14 nucleotides align to TRBD2. Germline CDR1 is SGHTA and CDR2 is FQGTGA. J lost 6 bases, V lost 0 bases, and 4 bases had no gene match. The CDR3 has 16 amino acids. The CDR3, as DNA: TGTGCCAGCAGCTTAACGGGGACTAGCGGGAGTTGCGAGCAGTACTTC. Translated, it gives CASSLTGTSGSCEQYF.

In this sample, this clonotype turned up a few times. The chain combines TRBV11-3 with TRBJ2-1, with D perhaps TRBD1 (6 bases). Between the trimmed V and J ends, which lost 5 bases and 10 bases, there was a span of 12 bases. This CDR3 region has 12 residues. Germline-derived CDR1 and CDR2 are SGHNT and YENEEA. The CDR3 DNA sequence: TGTGCCAGCAGCCAGCGGACAGAAGAGCAGTTCTTC. Translation: CASSQRTEEQFF.

This chain joins TRBV9 and TRBJ2-1; tentatively, D is TRBD1 or TRBD2 (5 bases each). The CDR3 loop spans 15 amino acids. Per germline, CDR1 SGDLS and CDR2 YYNGEE. V gave up 0 bases and J gave up 9 bases, with 16 bases separating them. CDR3 sequence reads: CASSVASGTLTEQFF. The CDR3 DNA is TGTGCCAGCAGCGTAGCTTCTGGGACCCTCACTGAGCAGTTCTTC.

The CDR3 loop reads CSVSGQDSGNTIYF. Written as DNA, the CDR3 is TGCAGCGTTTCGGGTCAGGACTCTGGAAACACCATATATTTT. The genes are TRBV29-1 and TRBJ1-3; D ambiguous. V lost 5 bases and J 0 bases, leaving 11 bases between the germline ends. CDR3 length equals 14 residues. Germline assignment: CDR1 SQVTM and CDR2 ANQGSEA.

This clonotype was counted between two and nine times. In nucleotides, the CDR3 is TGCAGCGTTGATCTCGGTCTTAACATTCAGTACTTC. Residues: CSVDLGLNIQYF. The chain carries TRBV29-1 and TRBJ2-4; unclear D gene. Germline V lookup: CDR1 SQVTM, CDR2 ANQGSEA. Trimming left V 3 bases short and J 7 bases short, with 10 bases between. The CDR3 runs to 12 residues.

This clonotype was recorded many times. The gene calls are TRBV7-2 and TRBJ1-2, with D maybe TRBD1 (5 bases). Germline values: CDR1 SGHTA, CDR2 FQGNSA. V was clipped by 5 bases and J by 0 bases, with 10 bases between them. The CDR3 consists of 14 residues. The CDR3 DNA sequence: TGTGCCAGCAGCCTACTGACAGCTAACTATGGCTACACCTTC. Translated: CASSLLTANYGYTF. The entire variable domain, with the rest obtained from reference TRBV7-2 and TRBJ1-2, is as follows: GAGVSQSPSNKVTEKGKDVELRCDPISGHTALYWYRQSLGQGLEFLIYFQGNSAPDKSGLPSDRFSAERTGGSVSTLTIQRTQQEDSAVYLCASSLLTANYGYTFGSGTRLTVV.

This clonotype was recorded a few times. The CDR3 loop reads CSVDQTPTDTQYF. The CDR3 nucleotides are TGCAGCGTTGACCAAACGCCCACAGATACGCAGTATTTT. This chain joins TRBV29-1 and TRBJ2-3; D call uncertain. Trimming removed 3 bases from V and 2 bases from J, with 9 bases in between. The CDR3 covers 13 residues. Germline V gives CDR1 SQVTM, CDR2 ANQGSEA.

The chain is built from TRBV24-1 and TRBJ2-3; TRBD2 agrees at 7 bases. This CDR3 region has 14 residues. Trimming cost V 10 bases and J 3 bases; bases outside gene matches: 9. Germline V gene lookup returns CDR1 KGHDR and CDR2 SFDVKD. The CDR3: CATHGRGETDTQYF. The CDR3 nucleotides read TGTGCCACGCACGGACGGGGGGAAACAGATACGCAGTATTTT.

This clonotype was seen more than once but under ten times. The gene calls are TRBV11-2 and TRBJ2-1; 11 nucleotides line up with TRBD2. CDR3 length equals 17 residues. The junction had 10 bases not matched to a gene; V was cut back by 5 bases and J by 4 bases. Germline CDR1 SGHAT, CDR2 FQNNGV. CDR3 sequence (DNA): TGTGCCAGCAGCACTTCGACTAGCGGGGCTTTATACAATGAGCAGTTCTTC. Translated, it gives CASSTSTSGALYNEQFF.

This clonotype showed up many times. The chain couples TRBV29-1 to TRBJ2-7, with 12 bases lining up with TRBD2. The CDR3 has 16 amino acids. Germline trimming cut 6 bases from V and 7 bases from J; bases unmatched to any gene: 16. The germline V gene has CDR1 SQVTM and CDR2 ANQGSEA. The CDR3: CSVSNPTSGGSFEQYF. DNA for the CDR3: TGCAGCGTGTCCAACCCGACTAGCGGGGGCTCCTTTGAGCAGTACTTC.

This chain joins TRBV2 and TRBJ2-2; D may be TRBD1 or TRBD2 (6 bases each). CDR3 length: 15 amino acids. Germline V gene sequence: CDR1 SNHLY, CDR2 FYNNEI. With 6 bases removed from V and 5 bases from J, the gap between germline ends came to 16 bases. This CDR3 is CASSGGPPGTGELFF. The CDR3 nucleotides are TGTGCCAGCAGCGGGGGCCCCCCGGGGACCGGGGAGCTGTTTTTT.

This chain connects TRBV20-1 to TRBJ2-5; D is unresolved. V lost 6 bases and J 0 bases, leaving 17 bases between the germline ends. The CDR3 consists of 15 residues. Germline V lookup: CDR1 DFQATT, CDR2 SNEGSKA (reference sequence). The CDR3 sequence is CSAPKTTVYQETQYF. In DNA form, the CDR3 reads TGCAGTGCACCCAAAACCACAGTGTACCAAGAGACCCAGTACTTC.

This clonotype showed up many times. V is TRBV10-3 and J is TRBJ1-5, with a weak D call TRBD1 (6 bases). CDR3 length: 15 amino acids. Per the germline V gene, CDR1 is ENHRY and CDR2 is SYGVKD. Trimming left V 5 bases short and J 3 bases short, with 14 bases between. The CDR3 is CAISPQGSSNQPQHF. Here the CDR3 DNA reads TGTGCCATCAGTCCTCAGGGGTCATCCAATCAGCCCCAGCATTTT.

The V gene is TRBV7-9, the J gene TRBJ2-3; TRBD2 matches 9 bases. V gave up 5 bases and J gave up 4 bases; unmatched junction bases: 13. Germline V CDR1 and CDR2: SEHNR, FQNEAQ (reference sequence). This CDR3 is built from 17 residues. The chain's CDR3 is CASSQGVRREGPDTQYF. CDR3 bases: TGTGCCAGCAGCCAAGGGGTACGGCGGGAGGGCCCAGATACGCAGTATTTT.

This clonotype was observed many times. The gene calls are TRBV29-1 and TRBJ1-4; the D is unclear. Trimming took 0 bases from V and 0 from J, leaving 11 bases between them. Germline V gene data show CDR1 as SQVTM and CDR2 as ANQGSEA. This CDR3 is built from 16 residues. The CDR3 is CSVEDPNHPTNEKLFF. Written as DNA, the CDR3 is TGCAGCGTTGAAGATCCTAATCACCCAACTAATGAAAAACTGTTTTTT.

This clonotype was counted many times. The chain uses TRBV20-1 and TRBJ2-3; maybe TRBD2 (7 bases). This CDR3 spans 13 amino acids. Germline V gene data show CDR1 as DFQATT and CDR2 as SNEGSKA (reference sequence). The V and J ends lost 4 bases and 4 bases respectively, with 12 bases between them. The DNA for the CDR3 is TGCAGTGCTAAACAGGGAGGGCCAGATACGCAGTATTTT. Translating gives CSAKQGGPDTQYF.

This clonotype was seen ten or more times. This chain connects TRBV10-2 to TRBJ2-3; no clear D gene. CDR3 length: 14 amino acids. Germline CDR1 is WSHSY and CDR2 is SAAADI. V dropped 10 bases and J dropped 4 bases, with 18 bases sitting between them. In DNA, the CDR3 is TGCGCCACCTCAATAGCCGGGTCTTCAGATACGCAGTATTTT. It translates to CATSIAGSSDTQYF.

This clonotype was recorded at least ten times. This chain connects TRBV5-1 to TRBJ2-2, with a weak D call TRBD2 (6 bases). The CDR3 totals 15 residues. Germline lookup yields CDR1 SGHRS and CDR2 YFSETQ. The ends were cut back, 4 bases at V and 5 bases at J, with 15 bases in the middle. CDR3 amino acids: CASSIGHAGTGELFF. The CDR3 DNA reads TGCGCCAGCAGCATTGGACACGCGGGAACCGGGGAGCTGTTTTTT.

This clonotype has ten or more counts. This sequence joins TRBV10-3 and TRBJ2-2; D possibly corresponds to TRBD1 (5 bases). Germline V lookup: CDR1 ENHRY, CDR2 SYGVKD. V lost 8 bases, J lost 3 bases, and 13 bases lay in between. This CDR3 is 14 amino acids long. The CDR3 coding sequence is TGTGCCATCGGGCCTGGCAGGGACACCGGGGAGCTGTTTTTT. Its translation is CAIGPGRDTGELFF.

CDR3 nucleotide sequence: TGTGCCACCAGCAGAGTTTATTTCGGGACAGGGGGTTCGGACATTCAGTACTTC. The encoded protein is CATSRVYFGTGGSDIQYF. This chain uses TRBV15 with TRBJ2-4; 11 bases are a match to TRBD1. The CDR3 length is 18 residues. Trimming at V came to 1 base and at J to 8 bases, leaving 13 bases not matched to a gene. Looked up from germline, CDR1 is LNHNV and CDR2 is YYDKDF (reference sequence).

This clonotype was counted ten times or more. The chain is built from TRBV5-5 and TRBJ2-2, with D perhaps being TRBD1 or TRBD2 (5 bases each). This CDR3 has 15 residues. Trimming stripped 0 bases from V and 3 bases from J, with 9 bases between. Germline assignment: CDR1 SGHKS and CDR2 YYEKEE (reference sequence). The CDR3 DNA is TGTGCCAGCAGCTTGGGAGGGGATCACACCGGGGAGCTGTTTTTT. Translation gives CASSLGGDHTGELFF.

This clonotype has a handful of counts. The J gene is TRBJ2-4, the V gene TRBV3-1; D unclear. The length of the CDR3 is 14 residues. Trimming left V 0 bases short and J 3 bases short, with 6 bases between. Per germline, CDR1 LGHDT and CDR2 YNNKEL (reference sequence). The CDR3 region has the DNA TGTGCCAGCAGCCAAGAGGGTGGCAAAAACATTCAGTACTTC. Translating gives CASSQEGGKNIQYF.

This clonotype was recorded at least ten times. This chain connects TRBV12-3 or TRBV12-4 to TRBJ2-3; D is unresolved. V lost 7 bases and J lost 4, with 18 bases in between. The CDR3 extends over 15 amino acids. The CDR3 loop reads CASIILENPPDTQYF. CDR3 sequence (DNA): TGTGCCAGCATTATTCTAGAAAATCCCCCAGATACGCAGTATTTT.

Only a few counts were recorded for this clonotype. Here the CDR3 DNA reads TGTGCCAGCAGCCAAGATCTGCCGGGGATCACAGATACGCAGTATTTT. Its translation: CASSQDLPGITDTQYF. J is TRBJ2-3 and V is TRBV3-1; tentatively, D is TRBD2 (5 bases). Germline values: CDR1 LGHDT, CDR2 YNNKEL (reference sequence). V was shortened by 0 bases and J by 2 bases, with 12 bases between the two germline ends. CDR3 length: 16 residues.

This chain uses TRBV6-1 with TRBJ2-1; TRBD2 matches 11 bases. Trimming at V came to 2 bases and at J to 4 bases, leaving 7 bases not matched to a gene. The V gene's germline CDR1 is MNHNS and CDR2 SASEGT. CDR3 length: 17 residues. The CDR3 bases are TGTGCCAGCAGTGAATGGTGGGGACTAGCGGCGTACAATGAGCAGTTCTTC. Translating gives CASSEWWGLAAYNEQFF.